These 18 T cell receptor beta chains share one sample of origin, sequenced in a study of blood T cells in healthy people across ages. Combining a sample-barcoded 5' primer with a J-beta primer mix, a second PCR ran for roughly 6 to 12 cycles. TCRdb ran MiXCR on the 5' RACE reads and lists one entry per CDR3 protein. Here the sample spans 1,500,000 or so distinct CDR3 sequences, roughly 43% being singletons. Sequencing used blood. Receptor source: a woman aged 18-29 years in good health.

In this sample, this clonotype turned up a few times. This sequence joins TRBV2 and TRBJ1-6, with TRBD1 matching 7 bases. The J segment lost 10 bases and the V segment lost 5 bases, leaving 8 bases of the junction unmatched. This CDR3 is 14 amino acids long. Germline loops: CDR1 SNHLY, CDR2 FYNNEI. CDR3 in amino acids: CASSSEQGNSPLHF. In DNA form, the CDR3 reads TGTGCCAGCAGTTCAGAACAGGGGAACTCACCCCTCCACTTT.

The gene calls are TRBV7-9 and TRBJ1-2; TRBD1 is a possible D gene (6 bases). Trimming shortened V by 4 bases and J by 5 bases, and 17 bases separated the two germline ends. Germline lookup yields CDR1 SEHNR and CDR2 FQNEAQ (reference sequence). There are 15 residues in the CDR3. CDR3 region: CASSSWTASTYGYTF. The DNA for the CDR3 is TGTGCCAGCAGCTCTTGGACAGCCAGTACATATGGCTACACCTTC.

The chain combines TRBV20-1 with TRBJ1-2; possibly TRBD1 for D (5 bases). In germline, CDR1 is DFQATT, CDR2 SNEGSKA (reference sequence). The ends were cut back, 0 bases at V and 0 bases at J, with 14 bases in the middle. This CDR3 contains 16 residues. The CDR3 DNA reads TGCAGTGCTAGAGATCGGGGAGAGGGACCTAACTATGGCTACACCTTC. Its translation: CSARDRGEGPNYGYTF.

This clonotype was counted only a few times. The rearrangement uses TRBV6-1 and TRBJ2-6; tentative D call: TRBD1 (5 bases). The CDR3 has 15 residues. From germline, CDR1 is MNHNS and CDR2 SASEGT. The germline V and J ends were trimmed by 7 bases and 1 base, with 11 bases remaining between them. The CDR3 DNA sequence: TGTGCCAGCAACCCTCAGGGTTCTGGGGCCAACGTCCTGACTTTC. It codes for CASNPQGSGANVLTF.

The sample holds a few counts of this clonotype. The chain joins TRBV9 to TRBJ2-3; TRBD1 agrees at 7 bases. Germline loops: CDR1 SGDLS, CDR2 YYNGEE. This CDR3 spans 15 amino acids. Losses at the gene ends were 2 bases for V and 2 bases for J; bases not matched to a gene: 5. CDR3 residues: CASSVTGAHTDTQYF. The CDR3 DNA follows: TGTGCCAGCAGCGTCACAGGGGCACACACAGATACGCAGTATTTT. Combining the CDR3 with reference TRBV9 and TRBJ2-3 gives the whole variable domain DSGVTQTPKHLITATGQRVTLRCSPRSGDLSVYWYQQSLDQGLQFLIQYYNGEERAKGNILERFSAQQFPDLHSELNLSSLELGDSALYFCASSVTGAHTDTQYFGPGTRLTVL.

This clonotype turned up a few times. V is TRBV28 and J is TRBJ2-7; TRBD1 aligns across 8 bases. V shed 2 bases and J 2 bases; nucleotides not matched to a gene: 5. The CDR3 length is 15 residues. Germline V gene data show CDR1 as MDHEN and CDR2 as SYDVKM. CDR3 bases: TGTGCCAGCAGTTTAATGGACAGGGACACCTACGAGCAGTACTTC. Amino acid sequence: CASSLMDRDTYEQYF.

The sample holds a few counts of this clonotype. The chain joins TRBV7-3 to TRBJ2-3; 9 nucleotides align to TRBD2. Germline V gives CDR1 SGHTA, CDR2 FQGTGA. The trim removed 5 bases at V and 7 bases at J, leaving 13 bases unmatched. This CDR3 has 16 amino acids. The CDR3 region is CASSPIGGSGSHTQYF. CDR3 in DNA: TGTGCCAGCAGCCCCATCGGTGGTAGCGGGAGTCATACGCAGTATTTT.

The chain is built from TRBV4-2 and TRBJ2-3; no reliable D call. Trimming pared 1 base from V and 1 base from J, leaving 12 bases between. In germline, CDR1 is LGHNA, CDR2 YNFKEQ. The length of the CDR3 is 16 residues. DNA for the CDR3: TGTGCCAGCAGCCAAGCATGGGCCGCAGGCACAGATACGCAGTATTTT. This codes for CASSQAWAAGTDTQYF.

The V and J genes are TRBV4-1 and TRBJ2-4; D uncertain. The J call may be wrong; the DNA end is better matched by TRBJ2-7. This CDR3 has 15 amino acids. Germline V gene lookup returns CDR1 MGHRA and CDR2 YSYEKL. CDR3 nucleotides: TGCGCCAGCAGCAAACTGCGAGCTAGTCCCCACGAGCAGTACTTC. Its protein is CASSKLRASPHEQYF.

The rearrangement uses TRBV12-3 or TRBV12-4 and TRBJ2-3; D may be TRBD1 or TRBD2 (5 bases each). The CDR3 is 14 residues long. V shed 5 bases and J shed 5 bases, with 14 bases lying between them. In nucleotides, the CDR3 is TGTGCCAGCAGTCTCGGGACCTTAGGAGATACGCAGTATTTT. Its translation is CASSLGTLGDTQYF.

This clonotype was detected a few times. J is TRBJ2-3 and V is TRBV6-1; no clear D gene. The germline V gene has CDR1 MNHNS and CDR2 SASEGT. CDR3 length equals 11 residues. The V and J ends lost 6 bases and 6 bases respectively, with 7 bases between them. The CDR3 DNA reads as TGTGCCAGCAGAACCTTCGATACGCAGTATTTT. It codes for CASRTFDTQYF.

This clonotype was recorded only once. The chain carries TRBV20-1 and TRBJ1-2, with TRBD1 matching 11 bases. Germline lookup yields CDR1 DFQATT and CDR2 SNEGSKA (reference sequence). The ends lost 3 bases at V and 7 bases at J; junction bases unmatched: 16. This CDR3 comprises 17 residues. As DNA, the CDR3 is TGCAGTGCTAGGGATACAGATCAGGGGGACAGGGGGGCTGGCTACACCTTC. Translated, it gives CSARDTDQGDRGAGYTF.

The V and J genes are TRBV7-2 and TRBJ2-1; 7 nucleotides align to TRBD1. The CDR3 runs 14 residues. Germline CDR1 reads SGHTA; CDR2 reads FQGNSA. With V trimmed by 2 bases and J by 5 bases, 3 bases remained unmatched. CDR3 bases: TGTGCCAGCAGCTTATACAGGGGAAACAATGAGCAGTTCTTC. It codes for CASSLYRGNNEQFF. Drawing the rest from reference TRBV7-2 and TRBJ2-1, the complete variable domain is GAGVSQSPSNKVTEKGKDVELRCDPISGHTALYWYRQSLGQGLEFLIYFQGNSAPDKSGLPSDRFSAERTGGSVSTLTIQRTQQEDSAVYLCASSLYRGNNEQFFGPGTRLTVL.

A few counts support this clonotype. The rearrangement links TRBV6-2 or TRBV6-3 to TRBJ2-7; D unresolved. Between the trimmed V and J ends, which lost 6 bases and 5 bases, there was a span of 14 bases. Germline V gives CDR1 MNHEY, CDR2 SVGEGT. This CDR3 spans 13 amino acids. For the CDR3, the DNA is TGTGCCAGCAGATCACCAGGTTTAAACGAGCAGTACTTC. As protein: CASRSPGLNEQYF.

This chain connects TRBV14 to TRBJ2-3; D gene unclear. From germline, CDR1 is SGHDN and CDR2 FVKESK. V lost 3 bases and J lost 0, with 7 bases in between. The CDR3 contains 14 residues. CDR3 in DNA: TGTGCCAGCAGCCATTGGCTGAGCACAGATACGCAGTATTTT. This gives the protein CASSHWLSTDTQYF.

The chain joins TRBV20-1 to TRBJ2-7; 7 positions agree with TRBD1. This CDR3 has 13 residues. CDR1 and CDR2 (germline): DFQATT, SNEGSKA (reference sequence). J lost 7 bases, V lost 6 bases, and 12 bases had no gene match. CDR3 nucleotide sequence: TGCAGTGCACCGGGACAGAGAGACAATGAGCAGTACTTC. It yields the protein CSAPGQRDNEQYF.

The rearrangement uses TRBV20-1 and TRBJ2-1; a weak D match, TRBD1 (5 bases). Germline CDR1 reads DFQATT; CDR2 reads SNEGSKA (reference sequence). The V gene lost 6 bases and the J gene lost 9 bases, with 12 bases spanning the gap. The CDR3 spans 11 residues. The CDR3 coding sequence is TGCAGTGCCACGGACATACCTGAGCAGTTCTTC. Translating gives CSATDIPEQFF.

The rearrangement uses TRBV6-2 or TRBV6-3 and TRBJ2-2, with TRBD1 identical over 7 bases. The V gene end was trimmed by 2 bases and the J gene end by 3 bases; junction bases not matched to a gene: 6. Germline V gene lookup returns CDR1 MNHEY and CDR2 SVGEGT. The CDR3 spans 16 residues. The chain's CDR3 is CASSYAGDRDTGELFF. The DNA of the CDR3 is TGTGCCAGCAGTTACGCAGGGGACAGAGACACCGGGGAGCTGTTTTTT.